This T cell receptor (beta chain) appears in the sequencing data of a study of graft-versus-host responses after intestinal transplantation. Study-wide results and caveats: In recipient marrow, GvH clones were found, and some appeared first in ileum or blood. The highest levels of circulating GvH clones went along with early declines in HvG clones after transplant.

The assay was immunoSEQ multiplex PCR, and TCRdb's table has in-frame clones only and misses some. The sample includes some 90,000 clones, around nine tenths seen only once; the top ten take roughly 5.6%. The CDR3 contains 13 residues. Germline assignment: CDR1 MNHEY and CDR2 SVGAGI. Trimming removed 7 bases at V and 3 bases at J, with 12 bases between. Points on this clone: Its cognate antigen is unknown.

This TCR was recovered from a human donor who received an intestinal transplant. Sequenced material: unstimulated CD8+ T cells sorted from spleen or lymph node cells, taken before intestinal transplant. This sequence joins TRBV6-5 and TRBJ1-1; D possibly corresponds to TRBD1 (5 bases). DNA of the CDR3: TGTGCCAGCACCCACGGGGGTGACACTGAAGCTTTCTTT. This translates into CASTHGGDTEAFF.